Listed below are T cell receptor beta chains from one sample, sequenced in a study of blood T cells in healthy people across ages. One entry per CDR3 protein results from TCRdb running MiXCR on the 5' RACE reads. Of some 1.4 million distinct CDR3 sequences listed, 35% to 45% are singletons. The material sequenced was blood. These receptors originate from a woman aged 18-29 years in good health. The CDR3 runs from the conserved cysteine through the conserved F or W. The D gene is left open where the match is weak. Rows may omit the clone size; those that give it use once, few, many or a size class.

j_gene	abundance	d_gene	v_gene	CDR3nt	CDR3aa
TRBJ2-3	.	TRBD1	TRBV4-1	TGCGCCAGCAGCCAGAAGGCAGGGGGCGCAACAGATACGCAGTATTTT	CASSQKAGGATDTQYF
TRBJ1-2	.	.	TRBV13	TGTGCCAGCAGCTTAGTTGGGGGGAGTGTCTATGGCTACACCTTC	CASSLVGGSVYGYTF
TRBJ1-1	once	.	TRBV20-1	TGCAGTGCTACCCCTAACGGGGAGGGGACTGAAGCTTTCTTT	CSATPNGEGTEAFF
TRBJ1-5	.	.	TRBV27	TGTGCCAGCGGGCAGGTTCCCAATCAGCCCCAGCATTTT	CASGQVPNQPQHF
TRBJ2-7	.	.	TRBV20-1	TGCAGTGCTAGAGATAATCAGGTGGGGACCTACGAGCAGTACTTC	CSARDNQVGTYEQYF
TRBJ1-2	.	.	TRBV11-2	TGTGCCAGCAGCTTCATAACAGTTGACTATGGCTACGCCTTC	CASSFITVDYGYAF
TRBJ2-2	.	.	TRBV24-1	TGTGCCACCGGGACGGCGAACACCGGGGAGCTGTTTTTT	CATGTANTGELFF
TRBJ1-2	.	TRBD1	TRBV12-3/TRBV12-4	TGTGCCAGCAGCCTGACAGGGGACACCTATGGCTACACCTTC	CASSLTGDTYGYTF
TRBJ2-7	once	.	TRBV6-1	TGTGCCAGCAGCCCCGTGGGGACGGGGGCCCAGTACTTC	CASSPVGTGAQYF
TRBJ2-7	few	TRBD2	TRBV2	TGTGCCAGCAGGGGGACTAGCGGGGGCAAAAATGAGCAGTACTTC	CASRGTSGGKNEQYF
TRBJ1-4	.	.	TRBV2	TGTGCCAGCAGAATCTACAAGTCTACAACTAATGAAAAACTGTTTTTT	CASRIYKSTTNEKLFF
TRBJ2-3	once	.	TRBV20-1	TGCAGTGCTAGAGATTCAACAGGGATCCCAGATACGCAGTATTTT	CSARDSTGIPDTQYF
TRBJ2-3	few	.	TRBV6-5	TGTGCCAGCAGGCCCGGGGGTGGCACAGATACGCAGTATTTT	CASRPGGGTDTQYF
TRBJ2-7	few	TRBD2	TRBV7-9	TGTGCCAACCCGATGTTCGGGAGGGCCTCGATCACCGAGCAGTACTTC	CANPMFGRASITEQYF